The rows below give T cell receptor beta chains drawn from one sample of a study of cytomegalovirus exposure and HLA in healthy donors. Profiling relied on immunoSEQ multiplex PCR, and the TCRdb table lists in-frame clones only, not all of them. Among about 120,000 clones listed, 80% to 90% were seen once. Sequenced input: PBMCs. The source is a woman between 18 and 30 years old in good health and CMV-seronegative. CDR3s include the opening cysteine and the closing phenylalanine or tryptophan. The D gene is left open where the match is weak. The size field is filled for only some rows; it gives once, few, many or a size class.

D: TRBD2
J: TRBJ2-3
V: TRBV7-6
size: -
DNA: TGTGCCAGCAGCTTCGGCGGGGGGGCCACAGATACGCAGTATTTT
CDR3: CASSFGGGATDTQYF

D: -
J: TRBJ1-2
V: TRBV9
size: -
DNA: TGTGCCAGCAGCGTAGATGGGCAGGGAATGGGCTACACCTTC
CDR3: CASSVDGQGMGYTF

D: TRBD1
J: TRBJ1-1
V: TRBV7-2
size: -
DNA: TGTGCCAGCAGCGTACGACAGGGGAGAAGGGCTTTCTTT
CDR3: CASSVRQGRRAFF

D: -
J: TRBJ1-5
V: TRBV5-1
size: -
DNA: TGCGCCAGCAGCCCTGACAGTAATAGCAATCAGCCCCAGCATTTT
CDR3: CASSPDSNSNQPQHF

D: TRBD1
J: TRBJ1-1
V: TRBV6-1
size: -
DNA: TGTGCCAGCAGTGCAAACAGGGGGCGCACTGAAGCTTTCTTT
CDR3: CASSANRGRTEAFF

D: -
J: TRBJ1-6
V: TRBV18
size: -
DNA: TGTGCCAGCTCACCACCGGGAGACGGCCTGTATAATTCACCCCTCCACTTT
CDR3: CASSPPGDGLYNSPLHF

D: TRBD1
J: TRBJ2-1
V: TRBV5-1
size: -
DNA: TGCGCCAGCACCGACAGGGCGTTGAATGGGAATGAGCAGTTCTTC
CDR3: CASTDRALNGNEQFF

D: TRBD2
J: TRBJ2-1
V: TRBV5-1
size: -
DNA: TGCGCCAGCAGCCCACTGACTAGCGGGGGAACTTACTCCTACAATGAGCAGTTCTTC
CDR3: CASSPLTSGGTYSYNEQFF

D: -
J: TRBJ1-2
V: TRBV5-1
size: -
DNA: TGCGCCAGCAGCTTGTTGACAGCTGCCCTTTATGGCTACACCTTC
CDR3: CASSLLTAALYGYTF

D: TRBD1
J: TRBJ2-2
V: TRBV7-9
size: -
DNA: TGTGCCAGCACCCACTGGGACAGGGCGAACACCGGGGAGCTGTTTTTT
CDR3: CASTHWDRANTGELFF

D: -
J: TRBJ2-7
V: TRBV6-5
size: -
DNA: TGTGCCAGCAGCCCGGGAACCTACGAGCAGTACTTC
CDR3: CASSPGTYEQYF

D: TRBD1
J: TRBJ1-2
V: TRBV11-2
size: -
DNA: TGTGCCAGCAGCTCACAAGGACAGGGAAGGGGCTATGGCTACACCTTC
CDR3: CASSSQGQGRGYGYTF

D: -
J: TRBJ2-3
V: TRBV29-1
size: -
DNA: TGCAGCGTTGAAGTTTTGGACAGAGGTACGCAGTATTTT
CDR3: CSVEVLDRGTQYF

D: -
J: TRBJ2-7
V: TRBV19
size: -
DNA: TGTGCCAGTAGGCCTGAAACGACTAGTTCCTACGAGCAGTACTTC
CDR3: CASRPETTSSYEQYF

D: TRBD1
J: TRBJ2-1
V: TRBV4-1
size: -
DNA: TGCGCCAGCAGCCACTCCGGGACAGTGGACAATGAGCAGTTCTTC
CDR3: CASSHSGTVDNEQFF

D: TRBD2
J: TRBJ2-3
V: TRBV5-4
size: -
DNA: TGTGCCAGCAGCTTGAGGCTCTCCGGGGGGGCTCCAGATACGCAGTATTTT
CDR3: CASSLRLSGGAPDTQYF

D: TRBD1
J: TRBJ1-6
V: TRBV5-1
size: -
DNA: TGCGCCAGCAGCTCCGGGACAGGTGGGAATTCACCCCTCCACTTT
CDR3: CASSSGTGGNSPLHF

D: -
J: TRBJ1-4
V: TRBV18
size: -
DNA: TGTGCCAGCTCATCTTTCAACGGGGCAACTAATGAAAAACTGTTTTTT
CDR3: CASSSFNGATNEKLFF

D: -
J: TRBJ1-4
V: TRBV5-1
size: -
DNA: TGCGCCAGCAGTTACAATGGGGGCGGGGAAAAACTGTTTTTT
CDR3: CASSYNGGGEKLFF

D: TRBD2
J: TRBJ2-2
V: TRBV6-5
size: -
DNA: TGTGCCAGCAGACGACTAGCTCGGAACACCGGGGAGCTGTTTTTT
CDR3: CASRRLARNTGELFF

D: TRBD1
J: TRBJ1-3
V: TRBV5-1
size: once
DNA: TGCGCCAGCAGCCAGGACAGGGCTGGAAACACCATATATTTT
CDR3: CASSQDRAGNTIYF

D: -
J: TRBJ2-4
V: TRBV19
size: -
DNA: TGTGCCAGTAGTAATGCAGGGGCCTTCCTTCAGTACTTC
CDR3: CASSNAGAFLQYF

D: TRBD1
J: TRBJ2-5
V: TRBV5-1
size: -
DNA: TGCGCCAGCAGCTTGGCGGGGACAGGGCAAGAGACCCAGTACTTC
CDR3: CASSLAGTGQETQYF

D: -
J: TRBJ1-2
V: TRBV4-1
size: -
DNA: TGCGCCAGCAGCAAAAAAGAGCGACAGAACTATGGCTACACCTTC
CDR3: CASSKKERQNYGYTF

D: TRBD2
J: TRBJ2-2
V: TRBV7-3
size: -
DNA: TGTGCCAGCAGCATCGGGGGGACCACCGGGGAGCTGTTTTTT
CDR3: CASSIGGTTGELFF

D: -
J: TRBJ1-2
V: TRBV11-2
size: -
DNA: TGTGCCAGCAGCGGGGGGGCGAGCCTCTATGGCTACACCTTC
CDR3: CASSGGASLYGYTF

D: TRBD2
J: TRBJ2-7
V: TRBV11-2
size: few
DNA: TGTGCCAGCAGCTCCATAGCGGGAGCTTCTACCTACGAGCAGTACTTC
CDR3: CASSSIAGASTYEQYF

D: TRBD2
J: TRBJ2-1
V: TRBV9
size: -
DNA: TGTGCCAGCAGCGTAGGTGGGACTAGCGGGGGGGGCAATGAGCAGTTCTTC
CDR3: CASSVGGTSGGGNEQFF

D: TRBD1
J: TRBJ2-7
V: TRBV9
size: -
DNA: TGTGCCAGCAGCGGACAGGGGACCGCCGCCCTCGAGCAGTACTTC
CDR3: CASSGQGTAALEQYF

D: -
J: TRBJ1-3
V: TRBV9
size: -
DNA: TGTGCCAGCAGCTGGTTGGAGGCAGACACCATATATTTT
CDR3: CASSWLEADTIYF

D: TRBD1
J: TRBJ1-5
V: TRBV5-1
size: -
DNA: TGTGCCAGCAGCTTGACAGGGAGAGATCAGCCCCAGCATTTT
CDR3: CASSLTGRDQPQHF

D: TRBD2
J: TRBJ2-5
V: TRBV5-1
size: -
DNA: TGCGCCAGCAGCTTGGGGGCTAGCGGCGCGGGGGAGACCCAGTACTTC
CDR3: CASSLGASGAGETQYF

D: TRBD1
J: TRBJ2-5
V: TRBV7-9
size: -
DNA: TGTGCCACCACCGGGACAGCAATAGAGACCCAGTACTTC
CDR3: CATTGTAIETQYF

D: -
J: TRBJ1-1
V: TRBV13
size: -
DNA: TGTGCCAGCAGCCCACCGACCGGGGAGAGGGGGACTGAAGCTTTCTTT
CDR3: CASSPPTGERGTEAFF

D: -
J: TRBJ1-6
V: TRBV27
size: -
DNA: TGTGCCAGCAGTTACAGCCCTAATTCACCCCTCCACTTT
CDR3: CASSYSPNSPLHF

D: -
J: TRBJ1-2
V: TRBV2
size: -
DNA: TGTGCCAGCAGCGGCCTTTCAGGGAGGTTCTATGGCTACACCTTC
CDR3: CASSGLSGRFYGYTF

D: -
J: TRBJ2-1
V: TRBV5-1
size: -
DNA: TGCGCCAGCAGCTTGGTTCTCGGCAATGAGCAGTTCTTC
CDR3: CASSLVLGNEQFF

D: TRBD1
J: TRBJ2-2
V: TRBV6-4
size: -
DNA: TGTGCCAGCAGTGAGTCCGAAGGGGGCAGGGAGCTGTTTTTT
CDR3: CASSESEGGRELFF

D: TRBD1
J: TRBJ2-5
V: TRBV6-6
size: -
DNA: TGTGCCAGCAGCCAAGCCCCAGGGGGCGCGGTTCGGACCCAGTACTTC
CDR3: CASSQAPGGAVRTQYF

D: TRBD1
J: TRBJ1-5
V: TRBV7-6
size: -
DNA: TGTGCCAGCAGCCCAGAACAGGGGGCGTTGGACCAGCCCCAGCATTTT
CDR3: CASSPEQGALDQPQHF

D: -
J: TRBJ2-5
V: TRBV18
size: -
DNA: TGTGCCAGCTCACCACCGTCGGGGATGGAGACCCAGTACTTC
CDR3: CASSPPSGMETQYF

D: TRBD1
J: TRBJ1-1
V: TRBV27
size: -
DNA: TGTGCCAGCAGTTCCCCCGCGGGACAGATCCCATACACTGAAGCTTTCTTT
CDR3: CASSSPAGQIPYTEAFF

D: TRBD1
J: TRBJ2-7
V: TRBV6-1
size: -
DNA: TGTGCCAGCAGTGGGACTTGGACAGGAACCTACGAGCAGTACTTC
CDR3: CASSGTWTGTYEQYF

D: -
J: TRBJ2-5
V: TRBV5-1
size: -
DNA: TGCGCCAGCAGCTTGGAGGCGGGACAAGAGACCCAGTACTTC
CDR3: CASSLEAGQETQYF

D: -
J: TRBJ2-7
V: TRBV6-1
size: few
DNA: TGTGCCAGCAGTGCCTACCCTGGGGGGTCGGAGCAGTACTTC
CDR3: CASSAYPGGSEQYF

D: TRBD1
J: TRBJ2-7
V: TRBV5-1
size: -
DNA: TGCGCCAGCAGCCGTTCCGGGACAGGACTCTACGAGCAGTACTTC
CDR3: CASSRSGTGLYEQYF